A single sample is the source of the 22 T cell receptor beta chains below, sequenced in a study of blood T cell repertoires in COVID-19. Assay used: immunoSEQ multiplex PCR; TCRdb lists only in-frame clones, some missing. The table includes roughly 150,000 clones, roughly 87% detected once. Sample: PBMCs or T cells enriched from blood (not recorded which). The receptors originated from a woman in her 40s who had been exposed to COVID-19.

CDR3 residues: CASSQDSYRRSSYNEQFF. The CDR3 DNA reads TGTGCCAGCAGCCAAGATTCCTACCGGAGGAGCTCCTACAATGAGCAGTTCTTC. The chain links TRBV3-1 (or the pseudogene TRBV3-2) to TRBJ2-1; tentative D call: TRBD2 (5 bases). V was shortened by 0 bases and J by 0 bases, with 15 bases between the two germline ends. CDR3 length: 18 residues. The V gene's germline CDR1 is LGHDT and CDR2 YNNKEL (reference sequence).

To note about this clone: In the same sample, other DNA sequences code for this CDR3. This rearrangement joins TRBV27 to TRBJ1-5; D gene unclear. V was clipped by 6 bases and J by 0 bases, with 9 bases between them. In germline, CDR1 is MNHEY, CDR2 SMNVEV (reference sequence). The CDR3 totals 14 residues. CDR3 region: CASSLDNSNQPQHF. The CDR3 DNA sequence: TGTGCCAGCAGCTTAGACAATAGCAATCAGCCCCAGCATTTT.

The chain recombines TRBV5-4 with TRBJ1-3; D call uncertain. Germline V CDR1 and CDR2: SGHNT, YYREEE (reference sequence). The CDR3 has 12 residues. Trimming shortened V by 1 base and J by 3 bases, and 2 bases separated the two germline ends. CDR3 bases: TGTGCCAGCAGCTTGTATGGAAACACCATATATTTT. Translated: CASSLYGNTIYF.

Remarks on this clone: Other nucleotide sequences in the sample specify the same CDR3. V is TRBV4-3 and J is TRBJ1-4; D remains unclear. CDR3 length: 15 amino acids. The V gene lost 4 bases and the J gene lost 0 bases, with 9 bases spanning the gap. The germline V gene encodes CDR1 LGHNA and CDR2 YSLEER. CDR3 sequence: CASSRWTPTNEKLFF. CDR3 in DNA: TGCGCCAGCAGCCGGTGGACTCCAACTAATGAAAAACTGTTTTTT.

The CDR3 spells CASSPPTGSYEQYF. In DNA form, the CDR3 reads TGTGCCAGCAGCCCTCCGACAGGTTCCTACGAGCAGTACTTC. The rearrangement links TRBV6-6 to TRBJ2-7; a possible D gene is TRBD1 (6 bases). Germline-derived CDR1 and CDR2 are MNHNY and SVGAGI (reference sequence). Trimming removed 6 bases at V and 1 base at J, with 13 bases between. This CDR3 region has 14 residues.

The chain recombines TRBV7-3 with TRBJ2-2, with 9 positions matching TRBD2. This CDR3 has 18 amino acids. Germline CDR1 and CDR2: SGHTA and FQGTGA. V dropped 1 base and J dropped 4; count of bases not matched to a gene: 10. The CDR3 nucleotides read TGTGCCAGCAGCTTAATTCTCGGGGCTAGCGGGGTCACCGGGGAGCTGTTTTTT. As protein: CASSLILGASGVTGELFF.

The CDR3 here is CASTGTGEGHQFF. CDR3 coding DNA: TGCGCCAGCACCGGGACAGGGGAAGGGCATCAGTTCTTC. The chain joins TRBV10-1 to TRBJ2-1, with 10 bases lining up with TRBD1. Per the germline V gene, CDR1 is WNHNN and CDR2 is SYGVQD (reference sequence). This CDR3 contains 13 residues. V was clipped by 7 bases and J by 13 bases; unmatched bases: 10.

The genes are TRBV5-1 and TRBJ1-4; D is undetermined. CDR1 and CDR2 from the germline V gene are SGHRS and YFSETQ. The CDR3 is 15 amino acids. Deletions cut 0 bases from V and 10 bases from J, with 16 bases between. The CDR3 reads CASSLAGMREAKLFF. CDR3 in DNA: TGCGCCAGCAGCTTGGCGGGGATGCGCGAGGCAAAACTGTTTTTT.

The genes are TRBV6-4 and TRBJ2-7, with 7 bases that match TRBD1. CDR1 and CDR2 (germline): MRHNA, SNTAGT. Germline trimming cut 8 bases from V and 2 bases from J; bases unmatched to any gene: 6. This CDR3 region has 13 residues. This CDR3 is CASARDSTYEQYF. The CDR3 DNA reads TGTGCCAGCGCCCGGGACAGCACCTACGAGCAGTACTTC.

This chain joins TRBV4-1 and TRBJ2-7, with TRBD2 identical over 7 bases. The CDR3 covers 14 residues. V dropped 3 bases and J dropped 6; count of bases not matched to a gene: 8. CDR1 MGHRA and CDR2 YSYEKL come from the germline V gene. The CDR3 DNA reads as TGCGCCAGCAGCCACGGGGCGGGAGCTTCCGAGCAGTACTTC. Translating it yields CASSHGAGASEQYF.

The chain joins TRBV6-5 to TRBJ1-4, with D unclear. The germline V and J ends were trimmed by 6 bases and 8 bases, with 13 bases remaining between them. The CDR3 is 13 residues long. Per the germline V gene, CDR1 is MNHEY and CDR2 is SVGAGI. The CDR3 sequence is CASRYSGEEKLFF. DNA of the CDR3: TGTGCCAGCAGGTACAGCGGGGAAGAAAAACTGTTTTTT.

This clone has only one observation. The missing conserved phenylalanine or tryptophan at the end of this CDR3 makes a read error likely. The limits of the CDR3 on the DNA are not certain, so only TCRdb's listed CDR3 is given. CDR3 protein: CATSPQVRAGL. The chain recombines TRBV24-1 with TRBJ2-7; the D call TRBD2 from the table was never checked on the DNA. With termini counted, the CDR3 has 11 amino acids. In germline, CDR1 is KGHDR, CDR2 SFDVKD.

This clone came up once. The CDR3 is CASRQSYEQYF. CDR3 DNA: TGTGCCAGCAGACAGTCCTACGAGCAGTACTTC. The chain uses TRBV6-6 and TRBJ2-7; no firm D call. There are 11 residues in the CDR3. V was clipped by 6 bases and J by 1 base, with 4 bases between them. CDR1 is MNHNY, CDR2 SVGAGI, per germline (reference sequence).

This chain joins TRBV5-4 and TRBJ2-3, with D hard to call. The CDR3 has 15 amino acids. The germline V gene has CDR1 SGHNT and CDR2 YYREEE (reference sequence). The V end lost 1 base, the J end lost 2 bases, and 11 bases lay between the germline ends. The CDR3: CASSLIESNTDTQYF. Here the CDR3 DNA reads TGTGCCAGCAGCTTGATTGAGTCAAACACAGATACGCAGTATTTT.

J is TRBJ2-7 and V is TRBV13, with D unresolved. In germline, CDR1 is PRHDT, CDR2 FYEKMQ (reference sequence). This CDR3 is 15 amino acids long. V was pared by 5 bases and J by 2 bases, with 16 bases between. CDR3 protein: CASSPPVTATYEQYF. Here the CDR3 DNA reads TGTGCCAGCAGCCCTCCAGTAACAGCCACCTACGAGCAGTACTTC.

J is TRBJ1-1 and V is TRBV27; tentative D call: TRBD1 (5 bases). The CDR3 runs to 14 residues. V gave up 3 bases and J gave up 1 base, with 9 bases separating them. CDR1 MNHEY and CDR2 SMNVEV come from the germline V gene (reference sequence). CDR3 sequence (DNA): TGTGCCAGCAGTTTGATCGGGGGGAACACTGAAGCTTTCTTT. Translation: CASSLIGGNTEAFF.

The V call is TRBV2, the J call TRBJ2-1; TRBD1 aligns across 10 bases. The CDR3 contains 15 residues. In germline, CDR1 is SNHLY, CDR2 FYNNEI. Trimming removed 5 bases from V and 3 bases from J; junction bases left unmatched: 4. The CDR3 here is CASSYGTGDYNEQFF. Here the CDR3 DNA reads TGTGCCAGCAGTTACGGGACAGGGGACTACAATGAGCAGTTCTTC.

This clone was found once. The V call is TRBV3-1 (or the pseudogene TRBV3-2), the J call TRBJ2-7; D may be TRBD2 (7 bases). Germline V lookup: CDR1 LGHDT, CDR2 YNNKEL (reference sequence). The V gene lost 7 bases and the J gene lost 2 bases, with 15 bases spanning the gap. This CDR3 contains 14 residues. Written as DNA, the CDR3 is TGTGCCAGCAAAGGGGGAGCGGGGACCTACGAGCAGTACTTC. This sequence encodes CASKGGAGTYEQYF.

This clone was found once. This sequence joins TRBV7-2 and TRBJ2-7; 8 bases align to TRBD2. The J segment lost 2 bases and the V segment lost 2 bases, leaving 5 bases of the junction unmatched. The CDR3 sequence is 15 residues long. The germline V gene has CDR1 SGHTA and CDR2 FQGNSA. The CDR3 is CASSLSSGSTYEQYF. CDR3 nucleotide sequence: TGTGCCAGCAGCTTATCTAGCGGGTCGACCTACGAGCAGTACTTC.

The CDR3 bases are TGTGCCAGCAGCTTAGGGGCAGGGGGCCATGGGGCTGACGAGCAGTACTTC. This encodes CASSLGAGGHGADEQYF. The rearrangement links TRBV7-9 to TRBJ2-7; TRBD1 matches at 8 bases. V lost 1 base to trimming and J lost 5 bases; unmatched junction nucleotides: 13. The CDR3 length is 17 residues. The germline V gene encodes CDR1 SEHNR and CDR2 FQNEAQ (reference sequence).

The chain employs TRBV10-3 and TRBJ1-5; 9 bases are shared with TRBD1. V lost 0 bases and J lost 7; bases outside the gene matches: 4. Germline CDR1 is ENHRY and CDR2 is SYGVKD. This CDR3 contains 15 residues. The CDR3 region is CAISESGQGGQPQHF. CDR3 DNA sequence: TGTGCCATCAGTGAGTCGGGACAGGGAGGACAGCCCCAGCATTTT.

The chain links TRBV15 to TRBJ1-3; no reliable D call. Per the germline V gene, CDR1 is LNHNV and CDR2 is YYDKDF (reference sequence). V lost 0 bases and J 2 bases, leaving 14 bases between the germline ends. The CDR3 has 17 amino acids. The CDR3: CATSRERPGATGNTIYF. In nucleotides, the CDR3 is TGTGCCACCAGCAGAGAGAGGCCGGGAGCAACTGGAAACACCATATATTTT.